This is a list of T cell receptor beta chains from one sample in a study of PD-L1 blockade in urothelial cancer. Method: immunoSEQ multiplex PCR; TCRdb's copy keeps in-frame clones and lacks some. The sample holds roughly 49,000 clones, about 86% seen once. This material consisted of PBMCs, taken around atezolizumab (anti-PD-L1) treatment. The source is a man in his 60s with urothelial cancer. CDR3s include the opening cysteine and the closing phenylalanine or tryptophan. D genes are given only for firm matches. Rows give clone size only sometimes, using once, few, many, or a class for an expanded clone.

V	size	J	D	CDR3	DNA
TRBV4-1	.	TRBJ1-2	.	CASSQESGAINYGYTF	TGCGCCAGCAGCCAAGAGTCAGGGGCGATTAACTATGGCTACACCTTC
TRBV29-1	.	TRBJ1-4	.	CSVEDTEGNEKLFF	TGCAGCGTTGAAGATACGGAGGGAAATGAAAAACTGTTTTTT
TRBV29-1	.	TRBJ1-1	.	CSVGQNEAFF	TGCAGCGTTGGGCAGAACGAAGCTTTCTTT
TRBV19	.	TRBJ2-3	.	CASSIIAASTDTQYF	TGTGCCAGTAGTATAATAGCGGCCAGCACAGATACGCAGTATTTT
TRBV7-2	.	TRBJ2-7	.	CASSFASGPYEQYF	TGTGCCAGCAGCTTTGCCAGCGGTCCCTACGAGCAGTACTTC
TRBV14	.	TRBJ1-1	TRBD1	CASSQVSQGGTEAFF	TGTGCCAGCAGCCAAGTGTCACAGGGGGGCACTGAAGCTTTCTTT
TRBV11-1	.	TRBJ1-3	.	CASSLASFSGNTIYF	TGTGCCAGCAGCTTAGCTTCGTTCTCTGGAAACACCATATATTTT
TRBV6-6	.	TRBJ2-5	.	CASNQVSAQGTQYF	TGTGCCAGCAACCAAGTGTCTGCCCAGGGGACCCAGTACTTC
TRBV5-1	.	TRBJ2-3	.	CASSARFWEADTQYF	TGCGCCAGCAGCGCGAGGTTTTGGGAGGCAGATACGCAGTATTTT
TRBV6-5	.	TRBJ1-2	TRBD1	CASTRGTAGYTF	TGTGCCAGCACCCGAGGGACAGCCGGCTACACCTTC
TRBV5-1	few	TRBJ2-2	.	CASSLVLFNTGELFF	TGCGCCAGCAGCTTGGTACTCTTCAACACCGGGGAGCTGTTTTTT
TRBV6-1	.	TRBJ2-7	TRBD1	CASSVDRVSYEQYF	TGTGCCAGCAGTGTGGACAGGGTCTCCTACGAGCAGTACTTC
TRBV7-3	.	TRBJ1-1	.	CASGNGGANTEAFF	TGTGCCAGCGGCAATGGGGGGGCGAACACTGAAGCTTTCTTT
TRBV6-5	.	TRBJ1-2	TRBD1	CASSGQGTNYGYTF	TGTGCCAGCAGCGGACAGGGGACTAACTATGGCTACACCTTC
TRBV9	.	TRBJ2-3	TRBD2	CASSVGTSGGGTDTQYF	TGTGCCAGCAGCGTAGGGACTAGCGGGGGGGGCACAGATACGCAGTATTTT
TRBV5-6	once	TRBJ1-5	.	CASSLDNSNQPQHF	TGTGCCAGCAGCTTGGACAACAGCAATCAGCCCCAGCATTTT
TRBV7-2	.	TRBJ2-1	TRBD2	CASSFRLAGVGDEQFF	TGTGCCAGCAGCTTTAGACTAGCGGGGGTGGGGGATGAGCAGTTCTTC
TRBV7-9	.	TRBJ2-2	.	CASSLNSAGKQGTGELFF	TGTGCCAGCAGCTTAAATTCGGCGGGAAAACAGGGGACCGGGGAGCTGTTTTTT
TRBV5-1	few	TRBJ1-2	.	CASSPIGAGKSGYTF	TGCGCCAGCAGCCCGATTGGGGCGGGGAAAAGCGGCTACACCTTC
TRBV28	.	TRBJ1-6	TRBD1	CASSGGQINNSPLHF	TGTGCCAGCAGTGGGGGACAGATCAATAATTCACCCCTCCACTTT
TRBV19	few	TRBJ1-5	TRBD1	CASRTGRNQPQHF	TGTGCCAGTCGGACAGGGAGAAATCAGCCCCAGCATTTT
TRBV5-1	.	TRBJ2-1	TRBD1	CASSLDGQGVNEQFF	TGCGCCAGCAGCTTGGACGGACAGGGGGTGAATGAGCAGTTCTTC
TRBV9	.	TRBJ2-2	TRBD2	CASSVARTRGSTGELFF	TGTGCCAGCAGCGTAGCCAGGACTAGAGGCAGCACCGGGGAGCTGTTTTTT
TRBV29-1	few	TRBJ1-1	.	CSGLQGTEAFF	TGCAGCGGCCTTCAGGGGACTGAAGCTTTCTTT
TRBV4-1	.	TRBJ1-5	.	CASSQANFGGGNQPQHF	TGCGCCAGCAGCCAAGCTAACTTTGGTGGTGGCAATCAGCCCCAGCATTTT